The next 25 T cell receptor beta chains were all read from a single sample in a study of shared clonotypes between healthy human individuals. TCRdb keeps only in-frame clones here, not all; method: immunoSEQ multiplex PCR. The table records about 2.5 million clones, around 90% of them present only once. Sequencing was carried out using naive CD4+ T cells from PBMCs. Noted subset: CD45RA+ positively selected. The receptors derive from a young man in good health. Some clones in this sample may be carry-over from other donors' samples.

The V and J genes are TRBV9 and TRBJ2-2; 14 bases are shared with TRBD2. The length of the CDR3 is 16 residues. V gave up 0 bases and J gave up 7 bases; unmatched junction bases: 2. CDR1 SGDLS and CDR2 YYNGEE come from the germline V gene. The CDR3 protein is CASSVAGLAGVGELFF. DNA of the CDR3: TGTGCCAGCAGCGTAGCGGGACTAGCGGGAGTCGGGGAGCTGTTTTTT.

CDR3 protein: CASSHQITGTDTYEQYF. For the CDR3, the DNA is TGCGCCAGCAGCCACCAAATAACCGGGACGGACACCTACGAGCAGTACTTC. The chain has TRBV5-1 and TRBJ2-7; D assignment may be TRBD1 or TRBD2 (5 bases each). Germline V lookup: CDR1 SGHRS, CDR2 YFSETQ. This CDR3 is 17 amino acids long. Trimming cost V 4 bases and J 2 bases, with 22 bases left between them.

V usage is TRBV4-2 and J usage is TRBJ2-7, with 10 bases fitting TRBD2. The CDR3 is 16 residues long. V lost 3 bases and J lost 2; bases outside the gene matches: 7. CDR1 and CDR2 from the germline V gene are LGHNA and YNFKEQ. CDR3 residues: CASSHRPAGGTYEQYF. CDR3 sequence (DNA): TGTGCCAGCAGCCACCGACCAGCGGGAGGGACCTACGAGCAGTACTTC.

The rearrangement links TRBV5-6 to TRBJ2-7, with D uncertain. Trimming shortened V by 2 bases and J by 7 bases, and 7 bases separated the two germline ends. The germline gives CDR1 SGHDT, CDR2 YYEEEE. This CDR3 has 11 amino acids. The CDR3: CASSFLGEQYF. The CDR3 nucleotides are TGTGCCAGCAGCTTCCTTGGAGAGCAGTACTTC.

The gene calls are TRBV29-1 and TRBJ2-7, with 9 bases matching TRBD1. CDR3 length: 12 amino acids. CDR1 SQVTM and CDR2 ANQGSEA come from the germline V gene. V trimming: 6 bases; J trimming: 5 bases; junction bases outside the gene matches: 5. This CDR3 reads CSVDRGDDEQYF. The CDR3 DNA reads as TGCAGCGTAGACAGGGGGGATGACGAGCAGTACTTC.

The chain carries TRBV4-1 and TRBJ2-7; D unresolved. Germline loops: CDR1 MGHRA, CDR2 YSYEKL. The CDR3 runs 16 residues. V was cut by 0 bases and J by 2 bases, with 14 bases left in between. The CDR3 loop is CASSQEVETATYEQYF. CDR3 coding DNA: TGCGCCAGCAGCCAAGAAGTGGAAACAGCCACCTACGAGCAGTACTTC.

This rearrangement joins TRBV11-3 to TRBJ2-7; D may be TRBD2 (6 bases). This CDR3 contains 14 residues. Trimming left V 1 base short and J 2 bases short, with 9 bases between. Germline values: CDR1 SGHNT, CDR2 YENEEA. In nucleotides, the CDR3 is TGTGCCAGCAGCTTAGGAGGGGAGGCCTACGAGCAGTACTTC. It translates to CASSLGGEAYEQYF.

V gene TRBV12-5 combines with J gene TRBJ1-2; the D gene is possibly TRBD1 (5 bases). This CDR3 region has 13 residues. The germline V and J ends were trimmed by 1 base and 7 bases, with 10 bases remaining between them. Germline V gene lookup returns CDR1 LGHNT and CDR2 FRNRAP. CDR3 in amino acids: CASGLAGRGGYTF. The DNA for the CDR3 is TGTGCTAGTGGTTTGGCAGGGCGGGGTGGCTACACCTTC.

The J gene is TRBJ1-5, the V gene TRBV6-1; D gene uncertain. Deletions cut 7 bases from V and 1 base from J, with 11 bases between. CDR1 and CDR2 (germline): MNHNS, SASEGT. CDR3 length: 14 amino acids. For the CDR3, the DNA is TGTGCCAGCACTCCAGACTCCAGCAATCAGCCCCAGCATTTT. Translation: CASTPDSSNQPQHF.

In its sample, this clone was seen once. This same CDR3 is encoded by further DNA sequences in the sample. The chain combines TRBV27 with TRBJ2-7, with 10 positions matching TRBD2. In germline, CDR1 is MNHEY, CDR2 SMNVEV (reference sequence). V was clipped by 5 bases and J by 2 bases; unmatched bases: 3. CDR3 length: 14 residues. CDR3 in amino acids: CASSPLAGPYEQYF. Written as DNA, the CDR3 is TGTGCCAGCAGTCCACTAGCGGGACCCTACGAGCAGTACTTC.

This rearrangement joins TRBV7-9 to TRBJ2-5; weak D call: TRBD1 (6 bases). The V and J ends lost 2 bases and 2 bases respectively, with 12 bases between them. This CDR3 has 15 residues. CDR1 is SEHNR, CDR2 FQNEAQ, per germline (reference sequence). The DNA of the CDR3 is TGTGCCAGCAGCTTATTTGGACAGAGGCAAGAGACCCAGTACTTC. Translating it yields CASSLFGQRQETQYF.

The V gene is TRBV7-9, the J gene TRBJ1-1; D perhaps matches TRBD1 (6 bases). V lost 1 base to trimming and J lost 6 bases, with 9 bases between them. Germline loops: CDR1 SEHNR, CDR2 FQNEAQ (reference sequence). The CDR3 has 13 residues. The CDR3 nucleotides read TGTGCCAGCAGCTTAGGACAGGTGGCTGAAGCTTTCTTT. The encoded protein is CASSLGQVAEAFF.

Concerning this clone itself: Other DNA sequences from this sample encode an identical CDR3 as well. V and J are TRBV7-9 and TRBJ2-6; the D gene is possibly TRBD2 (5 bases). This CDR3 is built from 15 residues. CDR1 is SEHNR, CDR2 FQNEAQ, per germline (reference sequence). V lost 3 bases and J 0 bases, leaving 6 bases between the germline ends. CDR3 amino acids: CASSLGSSGANVLTF. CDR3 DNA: TGTGCCAGCAGCTTGGGGAGCTCTGGGGCCAACGTCCTGACTTTC.

The CDR3 sequence: CASSQLGRAPGELFF. In DNA form, the CDR3 reads TGTGCCAGCAGCCAACTGGGACGGGCCCCCGGGGAGCTGTTTTTT. The chain combines TRBV6-1 with TRBJ2-2; D assignment may be TRBD1 or TRBD2 (5 bases each). This CDR3 contains 15 residues. The ends were cut back, 6 bases at V and 6 bases at J, with 17 bases in the middle. Germline V gene data show CDR1 as MNHNS and CDR2 as SASEGT.

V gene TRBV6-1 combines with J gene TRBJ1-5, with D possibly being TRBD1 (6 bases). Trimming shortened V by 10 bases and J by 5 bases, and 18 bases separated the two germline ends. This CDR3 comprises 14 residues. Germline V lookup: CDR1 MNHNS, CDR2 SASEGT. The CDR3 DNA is TGTGCCACAACTCTCCGGACAGAATATCAGCCCCAGCATTTT. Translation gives CATTLRTEYQPQHF.

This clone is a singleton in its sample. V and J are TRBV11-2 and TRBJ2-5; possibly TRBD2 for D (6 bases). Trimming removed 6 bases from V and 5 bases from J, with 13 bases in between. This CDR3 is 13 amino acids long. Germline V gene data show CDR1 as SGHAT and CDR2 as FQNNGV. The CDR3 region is CASRRGPRETQYF. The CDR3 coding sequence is TGTGCCAGCAGGCGGGGCCCCCGGGAGACCCAGTACTTC.

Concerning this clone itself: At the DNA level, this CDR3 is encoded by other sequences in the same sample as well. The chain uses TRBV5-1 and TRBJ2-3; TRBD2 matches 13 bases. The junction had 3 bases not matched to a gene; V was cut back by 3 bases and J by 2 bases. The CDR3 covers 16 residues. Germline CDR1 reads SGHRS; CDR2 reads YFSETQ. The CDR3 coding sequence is TGCGCCAGCAGCTCGGGACTAGCGGGATACACAGATACGCAGTATTTT. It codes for CASSSGLAGYTDTQYF. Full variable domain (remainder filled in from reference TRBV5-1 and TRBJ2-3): KAGVTQTPRYLIKTRGQQVTLSCSPISGHRSVSWYQQTPGQGLQFLFEYFSETQRNKGNFPGRFSGRQFSNSRSEMNVSTLELGDSALYLCASSSGLAGYTDTQYFGPGTRLTVL.

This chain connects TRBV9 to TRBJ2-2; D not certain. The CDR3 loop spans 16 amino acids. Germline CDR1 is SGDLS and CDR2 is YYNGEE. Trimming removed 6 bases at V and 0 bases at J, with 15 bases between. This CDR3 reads CASTSSGRPNTGELFF. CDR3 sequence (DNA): TGTGCCAGCACCTCCTCGGGCCGGCCGAACACCGGGGAGCTGTTTTTT.

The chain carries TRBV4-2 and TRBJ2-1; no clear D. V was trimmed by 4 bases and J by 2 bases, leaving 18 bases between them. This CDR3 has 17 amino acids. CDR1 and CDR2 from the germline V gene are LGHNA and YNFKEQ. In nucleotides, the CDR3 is TGTGCCAGCAGCCTGGGAAACGGACGCACCACCTACAATGAGCAGTTCTTC. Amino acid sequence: CASSLGNGRTTYNEQFF.

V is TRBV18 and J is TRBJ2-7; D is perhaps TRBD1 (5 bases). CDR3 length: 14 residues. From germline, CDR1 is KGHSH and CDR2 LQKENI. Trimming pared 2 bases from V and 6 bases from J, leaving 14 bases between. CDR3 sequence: CASSPMAQGSEQYF. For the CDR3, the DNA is TGTGCCAGCTCACCAATGGCCCAGGGATCCGAGCAGTACTTC. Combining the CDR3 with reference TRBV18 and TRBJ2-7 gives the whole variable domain NAGVMQNPRHLVRRRGQEARLRCSPMKGHSHVYWYRQLPEEGLKFMVYLQKENIIDESGMPKERFSAEFPKEGPSILRIQQVVRGDSAAYFCASSPMAQGSEQYFGPGTRLTVT.

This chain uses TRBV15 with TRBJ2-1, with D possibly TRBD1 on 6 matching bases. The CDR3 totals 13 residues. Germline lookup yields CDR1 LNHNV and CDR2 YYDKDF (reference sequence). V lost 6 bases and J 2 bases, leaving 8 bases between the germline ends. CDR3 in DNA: TGTGCCACCAGGGGGGCGGCCTACAATGAGCAGTTCTTC. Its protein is CATRGAAYNEQFF. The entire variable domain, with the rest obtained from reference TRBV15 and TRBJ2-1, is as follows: DAMVIQNPRYQVTQFGKPVTLSCSQTLNHNVMYWYQQKSSQAPKLLFHYYDKDFNNEADTPDNFQSRRPNTSFCFLDIRSPGLGDTAMYLCATRGAAYNEQFFGPGTRLTVL.

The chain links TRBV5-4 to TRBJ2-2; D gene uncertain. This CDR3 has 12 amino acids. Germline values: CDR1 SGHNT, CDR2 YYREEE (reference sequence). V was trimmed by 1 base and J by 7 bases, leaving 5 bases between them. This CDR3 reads CASSLQGGELFF. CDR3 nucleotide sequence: TGTGCCAGCAGCTTGCAAGGCGGGGAGCTGTTTTTT. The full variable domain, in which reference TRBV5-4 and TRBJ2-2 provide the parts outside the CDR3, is ETGVTQSPTHLIKTRGQQVTLRCSSQSGHNTVSWYQQALGQGPQFIFQYYREEENGRGNFPPRFSGLQFPNYSSELNVNALELDDSALYLCASSLQGGELFFGEGSRLTVL.

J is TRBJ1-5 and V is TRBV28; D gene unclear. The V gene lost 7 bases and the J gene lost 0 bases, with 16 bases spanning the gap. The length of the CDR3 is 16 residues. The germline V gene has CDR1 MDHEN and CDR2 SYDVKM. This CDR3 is CASNSWGSYSNQPQHF. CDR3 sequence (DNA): TGTGCCAGCAACTCATGGGGAAGTTATAGCAATCAGCCCCAGCATTTT.

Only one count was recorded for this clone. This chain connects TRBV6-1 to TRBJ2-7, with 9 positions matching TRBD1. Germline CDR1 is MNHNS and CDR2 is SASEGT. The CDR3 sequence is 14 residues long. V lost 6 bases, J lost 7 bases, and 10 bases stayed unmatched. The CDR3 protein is CASRTQGAPREQYF. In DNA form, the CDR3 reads TGTGCCAGCAGAACACAGGGGGCCCCTAGGGAGCAGTACTTC.

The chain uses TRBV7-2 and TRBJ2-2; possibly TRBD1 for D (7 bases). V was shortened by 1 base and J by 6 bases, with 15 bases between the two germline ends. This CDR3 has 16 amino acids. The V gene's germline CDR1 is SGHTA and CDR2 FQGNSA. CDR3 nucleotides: TGTGCCAGCAGCTTAGGACCAGCAGGGGGGCCCGGGGAGCTGTTTTTT. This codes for CASSLGPAGGPGELFF.